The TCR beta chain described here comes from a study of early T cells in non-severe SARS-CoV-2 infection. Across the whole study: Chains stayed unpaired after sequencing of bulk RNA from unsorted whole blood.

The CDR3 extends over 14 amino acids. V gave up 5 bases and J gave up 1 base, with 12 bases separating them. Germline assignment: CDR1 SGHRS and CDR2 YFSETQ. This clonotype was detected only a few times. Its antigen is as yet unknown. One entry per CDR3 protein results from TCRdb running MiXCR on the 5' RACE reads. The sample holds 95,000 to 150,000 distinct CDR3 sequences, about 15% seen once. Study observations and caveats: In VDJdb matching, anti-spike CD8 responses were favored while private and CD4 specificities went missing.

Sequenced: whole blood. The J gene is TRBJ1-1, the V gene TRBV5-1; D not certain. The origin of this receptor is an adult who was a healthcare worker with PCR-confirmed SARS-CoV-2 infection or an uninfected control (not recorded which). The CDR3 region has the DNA TGCGCCAGCAGTGATTCAAGTCCGAACACTGAAGCTTTCTTT. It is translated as CASSDSSPNTEAFF.